This TCR beta chain was sequenced during a study of a mutant IDH1 vaccine in newly diagnosed glioma. For the study at large: Patients were started on vaccination 4-6 weeks after radiotherapy alone, or with temozolomide cycles.

CDR3 length equals 15 residues. V was cut by 4 bases and J by 6 bases, with 18 bases left in between. The germline gives CDR1 LNHDA, CDR2 SQIVND (reference sequence). Repertoires were generated with immunoSEQ multiplex PCR, while TCRdb's copy carries only in-frame clones and drops some. This sample yields about 68,000 clones, of which roughly 84% are seen a single time; approximately 12% belongs to the top ten. Details on this clone: Antigen unknown.

Time point given: week 35, safety follow-up. A single vaccine dose contained 300 ug of mutant IDH1 20-mer peptide, and topical imiquimod was used with it. This TCR was recovered from a man between 18 and 35 years old with glioma. The chain carries TRBV19 and TRBJ1-1; no definite D call. Sequenced here: PBMCs, sampled from a glioma patient whose treatment included an IDH1 peptide vaccine. The CDR3 is CASSTSWTFIAEAFF. For the CDR3, the DNA is TGTGCCAGTAGTACCTCTTGGACGTTTATAGCTGAAGCTTTCTTT.